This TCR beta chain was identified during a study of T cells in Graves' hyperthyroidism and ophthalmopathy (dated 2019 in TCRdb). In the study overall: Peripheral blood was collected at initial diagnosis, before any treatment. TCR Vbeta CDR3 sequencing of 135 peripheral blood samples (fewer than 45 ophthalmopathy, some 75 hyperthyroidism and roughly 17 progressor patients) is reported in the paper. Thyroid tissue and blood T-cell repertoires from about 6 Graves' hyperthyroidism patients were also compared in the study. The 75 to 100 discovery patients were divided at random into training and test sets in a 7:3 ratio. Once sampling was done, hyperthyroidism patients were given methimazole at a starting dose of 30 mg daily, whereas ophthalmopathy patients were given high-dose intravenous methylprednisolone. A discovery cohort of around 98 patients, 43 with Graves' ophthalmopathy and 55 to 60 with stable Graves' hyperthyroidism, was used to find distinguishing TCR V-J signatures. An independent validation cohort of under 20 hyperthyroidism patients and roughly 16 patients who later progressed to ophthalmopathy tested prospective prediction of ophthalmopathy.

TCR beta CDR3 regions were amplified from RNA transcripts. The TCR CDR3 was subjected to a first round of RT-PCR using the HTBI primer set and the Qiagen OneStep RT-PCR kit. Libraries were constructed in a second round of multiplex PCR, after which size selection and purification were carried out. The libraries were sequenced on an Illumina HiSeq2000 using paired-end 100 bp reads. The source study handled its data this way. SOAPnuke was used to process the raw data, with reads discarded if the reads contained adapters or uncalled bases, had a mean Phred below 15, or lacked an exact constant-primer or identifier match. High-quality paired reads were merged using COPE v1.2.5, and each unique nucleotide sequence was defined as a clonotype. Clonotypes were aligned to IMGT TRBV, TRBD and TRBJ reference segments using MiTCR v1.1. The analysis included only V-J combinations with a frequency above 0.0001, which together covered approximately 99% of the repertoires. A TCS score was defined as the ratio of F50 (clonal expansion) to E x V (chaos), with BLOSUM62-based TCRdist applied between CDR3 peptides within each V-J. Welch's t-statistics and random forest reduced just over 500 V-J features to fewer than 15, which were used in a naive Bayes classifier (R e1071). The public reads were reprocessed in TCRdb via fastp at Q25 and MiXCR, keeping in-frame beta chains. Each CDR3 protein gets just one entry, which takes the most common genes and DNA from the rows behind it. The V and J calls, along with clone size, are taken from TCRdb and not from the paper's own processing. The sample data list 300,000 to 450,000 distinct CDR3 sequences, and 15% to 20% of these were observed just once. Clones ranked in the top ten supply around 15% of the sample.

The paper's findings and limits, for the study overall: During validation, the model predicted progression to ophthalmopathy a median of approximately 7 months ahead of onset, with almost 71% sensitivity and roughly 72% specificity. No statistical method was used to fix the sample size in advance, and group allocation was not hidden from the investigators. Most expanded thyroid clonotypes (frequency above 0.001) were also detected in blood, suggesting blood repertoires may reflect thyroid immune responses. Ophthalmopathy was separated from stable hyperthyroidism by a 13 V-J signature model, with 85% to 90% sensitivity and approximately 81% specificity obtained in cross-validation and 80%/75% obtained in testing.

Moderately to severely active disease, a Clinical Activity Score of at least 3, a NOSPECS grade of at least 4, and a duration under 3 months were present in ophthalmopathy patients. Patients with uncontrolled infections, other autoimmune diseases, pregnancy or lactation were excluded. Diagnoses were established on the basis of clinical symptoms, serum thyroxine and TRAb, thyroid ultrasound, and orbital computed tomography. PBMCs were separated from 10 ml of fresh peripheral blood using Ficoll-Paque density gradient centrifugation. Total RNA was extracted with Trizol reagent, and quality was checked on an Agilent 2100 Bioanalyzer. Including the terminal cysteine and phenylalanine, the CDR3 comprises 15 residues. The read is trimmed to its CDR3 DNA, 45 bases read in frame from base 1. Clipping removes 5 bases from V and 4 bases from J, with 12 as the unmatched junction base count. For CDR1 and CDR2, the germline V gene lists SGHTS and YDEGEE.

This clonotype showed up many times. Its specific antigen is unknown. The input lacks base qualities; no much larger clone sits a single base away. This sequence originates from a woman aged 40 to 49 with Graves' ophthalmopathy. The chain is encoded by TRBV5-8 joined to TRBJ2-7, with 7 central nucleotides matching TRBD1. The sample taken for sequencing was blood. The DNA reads TGTGCCAGCAGTTTAGAGGGACAGTCCTTTTACGAGCAGTACTTC. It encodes CASSLEGQSFYEQYF.